This paragraph reports one TCR beta chain. This record comes from a study of glioma-infiltrating T cells after dendritic cell vaccination. Time point reported: after dendritic cell vaccination, including at tumor progression/relapse. Here immunoSEQ multiplex PCR was the method, and the copy in TCRdb shows in-frame clones only, minus some. The table includes more than 9,000 clones, over 65% detected once. The germline V gene encodes CDR1 SGHVS and CDR2 FNYEAQ. This CDR3 is built from 18 residues. Trimming removed 3 bases from V and 0 bases from J; junction bases left unmatched: 6. The sequences come from blood, collected after dendritic cell vaccination. The sequence was obtained from a human donor with glioblastoma. The chain uses TRBV7-6 and TRBJ2-2; 11 bases align to TRBD2. The CDR3 loop is CASSFRPGLAANTGELFF. CDR3 bases: TGTGCCAGCAGCTTTCGACCGGGACTAGCGGCGAACACCGGGGAGCTGTTTTTT.